This TCR beta chain was recorded in a study of Ad26.COV2.S vaccination and SARS-CoV-2 variants (dated by TCRdb to about 2021). For the wider study: Donors in the vaccine arm were drawn from COV1001, a multicentre, randomized, double-blind, placebo-controlled phase I-IIa trial testing Ad26.COV2.S in healthy adults. Blinding of investigators to trial group allocation was maintained during experiments and outcome assessment. A total of some 30 samples were included in the TCR-sequenced set, comprising around 20 Ad26.COV2.S vaccine recipients, 5 placebo recipients and 8 SARS-CoV-2 convalescent individuals. Ad26.COV2.S was administered intramuscularly at a dose of 5x10^10 or 1x10^11 viral particles, either as one shot or as two shots given 56 days apart. Sequencing of the TCRbeta repertoire served to evaluate the specificity and breadth of SARS-CoV-2-reactive T cell receptors following Ad26.COV2.S vaccination. Trial participants were randomized into five groups of five, in which low-dose or high-dose Ad26.COV2.S was given once or twice, or placebo was given on both occasions. General conclusions and limits of the study: Compared with placebo recipients, Ad26.COV2.S recipients showed higher spike-specific TCR breadth (P = 0.0014). Substantial breadth of spike-specific CD8+ and CD4+ T cell responses was reported after vaccination. The study was not powered for comparison of responses between vaccine doses or regimens. Vaccine and placebo recipients had comparable non-spike TCR breadth, which fits with the vaccine containing only spike. It was noted by the authors that total T cell responses may have been underestimated by the TCR breadth and depth analyses.

The immunoSEQ Assay was used to sequence TCRbeta CDR3 regions. After extraction, genomic DNA underwent amplification by bias-controlled multiplex PCR, followed by high-throughput sequencing. Per the original workflow: To quantify the absolute abundance of every unique TCRbeta CDR3 region, sequences were collapsed and filtered. T cell fraction was estimated by normalizing TCRbeta template counts to usable DNA, with usable DNA measured through amplification of reference genes found in all nucleated cells. Repertoire TCRs were annotated as SARS-CoV-2-specific when V gene, CDR3 amino acid sequence and J gene were exactly matched to a known reactive TCR set. The reference SARS-CoV-2 TCR set was obtained from MIRA and was filtered for enrichment in COVID-19-positive ImmuneCODE repertoires, whereby public or cross-reactive TCRs were removed. Based on the MIRA antigens, annotated TCRs were further analysed at the level of specific ORF or position within ORF. Breadth was defined as annotated unique rearrangements over total unique productive rearrangements; depth was the summed frequency of those rearrangements. Two-sided Wilcoxon rank-sum tests were applied when comparing TCR breadth between groups. Sourced from immuneACCESS, this table was stored by TCRdb with only in-frame sequences that have V and J called. A share of the clones is absent; for the studies checked, an unresolved V gene accounts for under half, and the remainder has no known explanation. V, J and clone size were drawn from that table, and D and trimming were deduced from the DNA. The sample contains approximately 480,000 clones, roughly 85% of them found a single time. About 13% of the sample goes to the ten largest clones.

The sample's treatment or condition label is to be understood as: roughly 19 received Ad26.COV2.S at low or high dose, single or two shots; roughly 5 received placebo; per-sample allocation not given. Repertoires of vaccine and placebo recipients were sequenced from samples taken on day 63 after the first injection. Cohort 1b enrolled some 25 adults aged 18-55 years at a single site in Boston, USA, between 29 July and 7 August 2020. Ad26.COV2.S was a replication-incompetent adenovirus type 26 vector expressing a prefusion-stabilized SARS-CoV-2 spike protein from the original Wuhan strain. Details on this clone: The antigen this receptor binds is unknown. One base away there is no much larger clone; base qualities are not given.

Looking up the germline V gene yields CDR1 SGHVS and CDR2 FQNEAQ. V is pruned by 3 bases and J by 4 bases, leaving 23 bases of the junction without a gene match. Including cysteine and phenylalanine, the CDR3 has 20 amino acids. Only the CDR3 region is kept as DNA, spanning 60 bases read in frame from base 1. Recombination joined TRBV7-8 with TRBJ2-5, with TRBD1 identical over 7 junction bases. The source is a person aged 18-65 years who received the Ad26.COV2.S COVID-19 vaccine or a placebo. Sequencing was performed on peripheral blood, taken in a trial of Ad26.COV2.S vaccine versus placebo. The DNA sequence is given as TGTGCCAGCAGCTTTAAAGGCCCGACACCCGACAGGGAGCAGGGAGAGACCCAGTACTTC. This yields the protein CASSFKGPTPDREQGETQYF.